Given below is one T cell receptor beta chain in context. Its target antigen remains unknown. A read error is possible here, since a much larger clone lies one base away. The ophthalmopathy patients had moderately to severely active disease, with a Clinical Activity Score of 3 or higher, a NOSPECS grade of 4 or higher, and a disease duration of less than 3 months. Patients were excluded if they had other autoimmune diseases, uncontrolled infections, pregnancy or lactation. Diagnosis relied on clinical symptoms, serum thyroxine, TRAb, thyroid ultrasound and orbital computed tomography. Using Ficoll-Paque density gradient centrifugation, PBMCs were isolated from less than 11 ml of fresh peripheral blood. Total RNA was extracted using Trizol reagent, and RNA quality was checked on an Agilent 2100 Bioanalyzer. These data come from a study of Graves' ophthalmopathy and Graves' hyperthyroidism (dated by TCRdb to 2016 to 2019). Describing the broader study: Peripheral blood was collected at initial diagnosis, prior to any treatment. To tell Graves' ophthalmopathy apart from Graves' hyperthyroidism, and to predict which patients would progress to ophthalmopathy, the study relied on TCR beta repertoire signatures. In total, under 150 blood samples were TCR-sequenced: roughly 45 ophthalmopathy, over 70 hyperthyroidism and about 17 hyperthyroidism-to-ophthalmopathy patients. In over 5 hyperthyroidism patients, the T-cell repertoires found in thyroid tissue were compared with those found in blood. Once sampling was done, hyperthyroidism patients were given methimazole at a starting dose of 30 mg daily, while ophthalmopathy patients were given high-dose intravenous methylprednisolone. To explore V-J signatures distinguishing ophthalmopathy from hyperthyroidism, a discovery set of under 110 patients (roughly 45 ophthalmopathy, 55 to 60 stable hyperthyroidism) was enrolled. An independent validation cohort comprised 18 to 20 hyperthyroidism patients and about 16 patients who later progressed from hyperthyroidism to ophthalmopathy. Overall study results and their limits: In validation, the model predicted ophthalmopathy progression with 55% to 71% sensitivity and about 73% specificity; about a dozen predicted patients were CT-confirmed with GO in a median of approximately six months. Sample size was not statistically predetermined, and group allocation was not concealed from the investigators. Most of the expanded thyroid clonotypes with a frequency above 0.001 were also detected in blood, and it was suggested that the thyroid immune response may be reflected by blood repertoires. In cross-validation, the 13-signature model distinguished ophthalmopathy from stable hyperthyroidism with about 90% sensitivity and about 84% specificity, and in the test set the corresponding values were about 80% and 75%.

For repertoire sequencing, the TCR beta CDR3 regions were amplified from RNA transcripts. The first round of RT-PCR was done with HTBI primers and the Qiagen OneStep RT-PCR kit, and was followed by a second round of multiplex PCR, then size selection and purification. The libraries underwent paired-end sequencing with 100 bp reads on an Illumina HiSeq2000. In the paper's pipeline: SOAPnuke was used to process the reads, throwing out any read that had adapters, had uncalled bases, had a mean Phred below 15, or lacked an exact constant-primer or identifier match. High-quality paired reads were merged with COPE v1.2.5. Unique nucleotide sequences were defined as clonotypes and aligned to IMGT TRB V, D and J references using MiTCR v1.1. Analysis was restricted to V-J combinations with a frequency above 0.0001, which covered roughly 99% of repertoires. For each V-J combination, a TCR clonal expansion and chaos score was defined as F50 clonal expansion divided by the chaos observed in the TCRdist matrix. Features were reduced by Welch's t-statistics and random forest to roughly 14 V-J combinations, which fed a naive Bayes classifier. Thyroid-blood repertoire similarity was quantified with the Morisita-Horn index. TCRdb ran its own pipeline on the public reads, namely fastp trimming at Q25 and MiXCR clone calling, and kept in-frame beta chains. Each entry is one CDR3 protein sequence, shown with its most common DNA and genes. The authors' filters were not applied to this entry. The sample table shows about 640,000 distinct CDR3 sequences, and roughly 41% are seen once. The ten largest clones add up to over 2.5% of the sample.

A distance of 12 bases separates the germline ends of V and J, which lose 4 bases and 3 bases respectively. CDR1 and CDR2 were assigned from the germline V gene (reference sequence) as DFQATT and SNEGSKA. The CDR3 runs 13 residues from the cysteine to the phenylalanine. Only CDR3 DNA is held: 39 bases, read in frame from base 1. This receptor was identified in an adult man with Graves' ophthalmopathy. The chain is encoded by TRBV20-1 joined to TRBJ1-1; the D gene is perhaps TRBD1, from 5 matching bases. Sequencing used peripheral blood. DNA sequence: TGCAGTGCTATAGGGACGGACGACACTGAAGCTTTCTTT. Translated, this is CSAIGTDDTEAFF.